This T cell receptor (beta chain) was identified during a study of graft-versus-host responses after intestinal transplantation. Study background: Recipients had multivisceral, liver-intestinal, or isolated intestinal transplants. Recipients across the board were started on anti-thymocyte globulin induction, then kept on tacrolimus and steroids for around three years.

Worth noting for this clone: What it binds is not known.

Regarding the study as a whole: Within allografts, high graft-versus-host to host-versus-graft clonal ratios were seen among patients with graft-donor T cell macrochimerism. The recipient marrow held GvH clones, and some of them showed up first in ileum or blood.

Sequencing used immunoSEQ multiplex PCR; TCRdb keeps in-frame clones, though not all of them. Among roughly 69,000 clones listed, roughly 90% were seen once. Per germline, CDR1 ENHRY and CDR2 SYGVKD. Trimming left V 8 bases short and J 5 bases short, with 12 bases between. This CDR3 region has 13 residues. The chain has TRBV10-3 and TRBJ2-2; possibly TRBD1 for D (5 bases). This receptor was taken from a human donor who was the organ donor for an intestinal transplant. This specimen consisted of unstimulated CD8+ T cells sorted from spleen or lymph node cells, obtained before transplant. The CDR3 loop is CAIGEQETGELFF. DNA of the CDR3: TGTGCCATCGGGGAACAGGAGACCGGGGAGCTGTTTTTT.